This T cell receptor beta chain was found in a study of molecular identifiers for immune sequencing clone quantification. Bulk libraries came from a prior protocol with listed TCR primers. Via MiXCR, TCRdb re-called the PCR reads, giving one row per CDR3 protein. The table includes approximately 630,000 distinct CDR3 sequences, 25% detected once. This clonotype was observed a few times. Antigen specificity is unknown. Notes on the study in general: Under 1% of molecules in naive cells, but over 99% of effector molecules, belonged to clones above 20 RNA copies. Underestimated sizes of highly expanded clones could result from identical TCR molecules that share a barcode.

V gave up 6 bases and J gave up 3 bases, with 12 bases separating them. This CDR3 spans 14 amino acids. The chain is built from TRBV12-3 or TRBV12-4 and TRBJ1-5; D ambiguous. The source is a human donor in good health. Some libraries in this study had Jurkat cell RNA spiked in. Sequences were obtained from naive CD8+ T cells from blood, with Jurkat cell RNA spiked in. Subset given: FACS-sorted CD8+CD4-CCR7+CD45RA+ naive T cells. In DNA, the CDR3 is TGTGCCAGCAGCCCTGAGGGTATCAATCAGCCCCAGCATTTT. Residues: CASSPEGINQPQHF.